This T cell receptor (beta chain) was captured in a study of CXCR3-negative and CXCR3-positive naive CD8 T cells. Researchers prepared the TRB cDNA libraries using 5' RACE with UMI labels. TCRdb re-called the 5' RACE reads and catalogs CDR3 proteins one per entry, DNA excluded. The table for this sample gives over 95,000 distinct CDR3 sequences. Study-level results: Cryopreserved PBMCs had partly decreased CXCR3 expression; fresh PBMCs were used in most assays. Naive cells with CXCR3 showed TRB CDR3s that were more hydrophobic than those in CXCR3-negative naive cells. Whereas memory cells differed, naive CXCR3-negative and CXCR3-positive cells shared similar TRBV-TRBJ usage. Between one naive subset and the other, surface CD5 was comparable, and TCR strength was inferred from TRB CDR3 properties.

Per germline, CDR1 SEHNR and CDR2 FQNEAQ (reference sequence). This CDR3 has 16 residues. Remarks on this clonotype: As yet, its antigen is unknown.

The rearrangement joins TRBV7-9 to TRBJ2-3; TCRdb's assignment of TRBD2 cannot be checked, as there is no DNA. Material: naive CXCR3+ CD8+ T cells from blood. Stated subset: CD45RO-CCR7+CD27+CD95- naive CD8+ T cells expressing CXCR3 (TNR3+). This TCR came from a human donor in good health. Some clones in this sample may be carry-over from other donors' samples. The CDR3 reads CASSPPEGKRADTQYF. Using reference TRBV7-9 and TRBJ2-3 for the parts outside the CDR3, the full variable domain is DTGVSQNPRHKITKRGQNVTFRCDPISEHNRLYWYRQTLGQGPEFLTYFQNEAQLEKSRLLSDRFSAERPKGSFSTLEIQRTEQGDSAMYLCASSPPEGKRADTQYFGPGTRLTVL.